This T cell receptor (beta chain) was recovered during a study of cytomegalovirus exposure and HLA in healthy donors. Study findings and constraints: Later on, analysis showed that most CMV-associated TCR beta chains appeared to be HLA-restricted. It was only CMV serostatus that was available as immune exposure information. A few V segments could not be told apart, such as TRBV6-2 and TRBV6-3, and were left out.

The CDR3 extends over 15 amino acids. Trimming removed 3 bases from V and 4 bases from J; junction bases left unmatched: 7. Germline CDR1 LNHNV, CDR2 YYDKDF (reference sequence). Notes on this clone: As yet, its antigen is unknown.

With 60 Vbeta and 13 Jbeta primers, the PCR was carried out. Only in-frame clones appear in the TCRdb table, and some are missing; sequencing was by immunoSEQ multiplex PCR. This sample has roughly 38,000 clones, with over 90% found just once. This TCR derives from a woman between 18 and 30 years old in good health and CMV-seronegative. The genes are TRBV15 and TRBJ1-2; 8 positions match TRBD1. Material for sequencing was PBMCs. CDR3 in DNA: TGTGCCACCAGCAGTAACAGGGGGTCGGGCTATGGCTACACCTTC. Translated, it gives CATSSNRGSGYGYTF.